The text below deals with one T cell receptor (beta chain). What it recognizes is unknown. The entry originates in a study of cytomegalovirus exposure and HLA in healthy donors. Overall study context: Within an early data release were 80 million to 90 million unique TCRs drawn from HLA-typed donors.

Unmatched junction bases numbered 11, after V lost 3 bases and J lost 4 bases. Germline V lookup: CDR1 SGHTA, CDR2 FQGNSA. The CDR3 totals 16 residues. General observations from the study: Presence/absence results assume similar sequencing depth per donor, which may not hold. CMV serostatus was the only immune exposure information that was available. Confirmation was obtained in vitro that a few CMV-associated chains are specific for CMV antigens.

13 Jbeta primers and 60 Vbeta primers were used for the PCR. Measured with immunoSEQ multiplex PCR; TCRdb has only the in-frame clones, and not every one. The data hold 150,000 or so clones, with 65% to 80% observed a single time. The V gene is TRBV7-2, the J gene TRBJ2-5; TRBD2 matches 7 bases. The receptor was isolated from a male donor in good health and CMV-seronegative. Sequencing was done on a sample of PBMCs. CDR3 region: CASSFVSAVAGETQYF. As DNA, the CDR3 is TGTGCCAGCAGCTTCGTATCAGCGGTAGCGGGAGAGACCCAGTACTTC. The whole variable domain, remainder taken from reference TRBV7-2 and TRBJ2-5, is GAGVSQSPSNKVTEKGKDVELRCDPISGHTALYWYRQSLGQGLEFLIYFQGNSAPDKSGLPSDRFSAERTGGSVSTLTIQRTQQEDSAVYLCASSFVSAVAGETQYFGPGTRLLVL.